This TCR beta chain was observed in a study of T cell responses to AZD1222 COVID-19 vaccine. The ends lost 6 bases at V and 4 bases at J; junction bases unmatched: 7. The length of the CDR3 is 15 residues. CDR1 and CDR2 (germline): MNHEY, SVGAGI. About this clone: What it recognizes is unknown.

Findings and limits, study-wide: Mostly white British, mostly female donors; authors suggested clonal diversity may be underestimated. When two AZD1222 doses had been given, Spike-specific TCR breadth and depth rose.

Method: immunoSEQ multiplex PCR; TCRdb's copy keeps in-frame clones and lacks some. The data contain under 150,000 clones, 87% of them singletons. Sequences were derived from peripheral blood, sampled on day 0 of AZD1222 vaccination. The clonotype originates from an adult in good health. The V call is TRBV6-5, the J call TRBJ2-3; TRBD2 matches 10 bases. CDR3 region: CASRPLAGAADTQYF. The DNA for the CDR3 is TGTGCCAGCAGACCTCTAGCGGGAGCCGCAGATACGCAGTATTTT.